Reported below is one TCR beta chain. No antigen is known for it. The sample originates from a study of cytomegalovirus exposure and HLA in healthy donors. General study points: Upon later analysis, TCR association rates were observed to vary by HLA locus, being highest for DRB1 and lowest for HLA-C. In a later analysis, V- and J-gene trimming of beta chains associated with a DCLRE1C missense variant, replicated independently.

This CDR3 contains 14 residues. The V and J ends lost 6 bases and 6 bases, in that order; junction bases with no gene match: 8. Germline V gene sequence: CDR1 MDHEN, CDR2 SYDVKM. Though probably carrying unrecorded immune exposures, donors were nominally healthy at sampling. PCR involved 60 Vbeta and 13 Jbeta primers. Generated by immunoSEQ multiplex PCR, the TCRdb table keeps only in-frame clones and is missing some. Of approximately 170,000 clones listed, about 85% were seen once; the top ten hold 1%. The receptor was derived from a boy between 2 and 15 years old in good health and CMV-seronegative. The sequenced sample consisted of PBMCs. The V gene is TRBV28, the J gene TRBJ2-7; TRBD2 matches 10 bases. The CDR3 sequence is CASRGAGGLGEQYF. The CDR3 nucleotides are TGTGCCAGCAGGGGAGCGGGAGGGCTAGGCGAGCAGTACTTC.